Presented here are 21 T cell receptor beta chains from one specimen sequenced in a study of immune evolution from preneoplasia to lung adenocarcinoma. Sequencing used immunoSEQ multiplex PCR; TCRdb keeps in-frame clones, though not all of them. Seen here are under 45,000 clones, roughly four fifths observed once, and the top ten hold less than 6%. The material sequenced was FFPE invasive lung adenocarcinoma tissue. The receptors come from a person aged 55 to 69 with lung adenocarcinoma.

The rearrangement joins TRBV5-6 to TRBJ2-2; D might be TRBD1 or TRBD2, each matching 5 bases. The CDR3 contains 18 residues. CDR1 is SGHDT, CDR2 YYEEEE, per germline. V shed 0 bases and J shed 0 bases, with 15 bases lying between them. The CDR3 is CASSLVVNQGPNTGELFF. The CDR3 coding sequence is TGTGCCAGCAGCTTGGTCGTGAATCAGGGACCGAACACCGGGGAGCTGTTTTTT.

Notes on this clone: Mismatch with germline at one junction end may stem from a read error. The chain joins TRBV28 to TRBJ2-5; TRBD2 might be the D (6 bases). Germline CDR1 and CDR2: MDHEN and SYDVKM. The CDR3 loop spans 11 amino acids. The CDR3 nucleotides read TGTGCCAGCAGTTCCGGGCGGGGAGTGGACTTC. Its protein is CASSSGRGVDF.

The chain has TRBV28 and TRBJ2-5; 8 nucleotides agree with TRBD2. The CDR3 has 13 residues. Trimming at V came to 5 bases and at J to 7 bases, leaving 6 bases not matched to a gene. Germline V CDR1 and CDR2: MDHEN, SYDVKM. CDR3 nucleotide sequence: TGTGCCAGCAGTCGGCTAGCGGGTTGGACCCAGTACTTC. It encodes CASSRLAGWTQYF.

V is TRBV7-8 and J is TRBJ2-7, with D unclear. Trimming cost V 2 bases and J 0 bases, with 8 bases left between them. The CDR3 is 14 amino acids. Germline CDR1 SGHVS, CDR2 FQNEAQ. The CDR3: CASSLSYLSYEQYF. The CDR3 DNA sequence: TGTGCCAGCAGCTTATCCTACCTCTCCTACGAGCAGTACTTC. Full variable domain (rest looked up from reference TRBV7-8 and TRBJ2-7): GAGVSQSPRYKVAKRGQDVALRCDPISGHVSLFWYQQALGQGPEFLTYFQNEAQLDKSGLPSDRFFAERPEGSVSTLKIQRTQQEDSAVYLCASSLSYLSYEQYFGPGTRLTVT.

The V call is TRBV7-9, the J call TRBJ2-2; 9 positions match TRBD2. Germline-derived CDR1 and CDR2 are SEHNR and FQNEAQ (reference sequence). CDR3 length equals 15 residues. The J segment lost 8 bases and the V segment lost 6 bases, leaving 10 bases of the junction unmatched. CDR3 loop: CASRGKAGGSGELFF. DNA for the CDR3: TGTGCCAGCAGAGGAAAAGCGGGAGGTTCGGGGGAGCTGTTTTTT.

CDR3 DNA: TGTGCTAGTGGCCAAGTCACCGGGGAGCTGTTTTTT. This codes for CASGQVTGELFF. The V and J genes are TRBV12-5 and TRBJ2-2; D call uncertain. Trimming pared 6 bases from V and 4 bases from J, leaving 6 bases between. The CDR3 covers 12 residues. Germline values: CDR1 LGHNT, CDR2 FRNRAP.

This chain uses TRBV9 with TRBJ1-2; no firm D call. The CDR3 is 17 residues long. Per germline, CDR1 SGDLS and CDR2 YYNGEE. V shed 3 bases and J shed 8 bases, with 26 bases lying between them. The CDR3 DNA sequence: TGTGCCAGCAGCGCGGACGGATTCGCCGGTGAGATTGGGGGCTACACCTTC. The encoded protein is CASSADGFAGEIGGYTF.

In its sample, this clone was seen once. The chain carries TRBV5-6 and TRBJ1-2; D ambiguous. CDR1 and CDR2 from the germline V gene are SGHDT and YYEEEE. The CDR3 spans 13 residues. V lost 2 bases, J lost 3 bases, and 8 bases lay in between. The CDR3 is CASSLGRDYGYTF. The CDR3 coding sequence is TGTGCCAGCAGCTTAGGTCGAGACTATGGCTACACCTTC.

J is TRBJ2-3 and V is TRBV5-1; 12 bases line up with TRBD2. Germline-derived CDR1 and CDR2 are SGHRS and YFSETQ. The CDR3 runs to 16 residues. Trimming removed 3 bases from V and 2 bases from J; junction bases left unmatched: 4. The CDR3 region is CASSSGTSGFTDTQYF. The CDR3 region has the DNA TGCGCCAGCAGCTCCGGGACTAGCGGGTTCACAGATACGCAGTATTTT.

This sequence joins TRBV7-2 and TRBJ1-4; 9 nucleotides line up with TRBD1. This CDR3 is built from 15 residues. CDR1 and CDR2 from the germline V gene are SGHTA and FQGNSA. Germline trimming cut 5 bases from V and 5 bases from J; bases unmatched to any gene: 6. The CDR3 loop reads CASSPGQGGNEKLFF. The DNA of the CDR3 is TGTGCCAGCAGCCCGGGACAGGGAGGCAATGAAAAACTGTTTTTT. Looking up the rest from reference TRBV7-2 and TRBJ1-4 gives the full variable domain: GAGVSQSPSNKVTEKGKDVELRCDPISGHTALYWYRQSLGQGLEFLIYFQGNSAPDKSGLPSDRFSAERTGGSVSTLTIQRTQQEDSAVYLCASSPGQGGNEKLFFGSGTQLSVL.

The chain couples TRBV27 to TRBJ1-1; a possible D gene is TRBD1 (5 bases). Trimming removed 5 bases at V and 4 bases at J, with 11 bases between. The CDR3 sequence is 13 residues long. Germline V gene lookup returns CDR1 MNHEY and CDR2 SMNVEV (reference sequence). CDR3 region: CASSLRGGTEAFF. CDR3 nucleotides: TGTGCCAGCAGTCTCCGTGGGGGCACTGAAGCTTTCTTT.

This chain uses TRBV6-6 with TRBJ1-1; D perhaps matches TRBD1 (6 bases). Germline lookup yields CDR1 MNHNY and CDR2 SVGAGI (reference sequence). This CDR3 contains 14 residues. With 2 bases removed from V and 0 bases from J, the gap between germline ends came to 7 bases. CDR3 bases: TGTGCCAGCAGTTACAGGGGGGTGAACACTGAAGCTTTCTTT. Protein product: CASSYRGVNTEAFF.

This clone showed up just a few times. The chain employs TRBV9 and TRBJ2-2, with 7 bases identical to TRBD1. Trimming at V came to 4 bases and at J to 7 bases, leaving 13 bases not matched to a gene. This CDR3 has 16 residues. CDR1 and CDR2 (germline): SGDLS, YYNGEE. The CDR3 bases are TGTGCCAGCAGCTACACCGGGGACAGTTTTGGCGGGGAGCTGTTTTTT. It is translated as CASSYTGDSFGGELFF. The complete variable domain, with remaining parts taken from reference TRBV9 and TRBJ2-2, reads DSGVTQTPKHLITATGQRVTLRCSPRSGDLSVYWYQQSLDQGLQFLIQYYNGEERAKGNILERFSAQQFPDLHSELNLSSLELGDSALYFCASSYTGDSFGGELFFGEGSRLTVL.

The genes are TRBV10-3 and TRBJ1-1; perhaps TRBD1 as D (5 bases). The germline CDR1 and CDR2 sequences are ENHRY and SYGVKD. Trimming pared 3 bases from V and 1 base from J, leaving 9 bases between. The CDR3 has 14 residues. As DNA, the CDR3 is TGTGCCATCAGTGATCTGGGGGGGAACACTGAAGCTTTCTTT. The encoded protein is CAISDLGGNTEAFF.

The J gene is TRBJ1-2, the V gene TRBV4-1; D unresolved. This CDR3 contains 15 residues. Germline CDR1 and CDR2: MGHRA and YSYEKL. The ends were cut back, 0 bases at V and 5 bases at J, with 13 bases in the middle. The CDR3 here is CASSQERRAVYGYTF. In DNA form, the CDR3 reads TGCGCCAGCAGCCAAGAACGGCGGGCGGTTTATGGCTACACCTTC.

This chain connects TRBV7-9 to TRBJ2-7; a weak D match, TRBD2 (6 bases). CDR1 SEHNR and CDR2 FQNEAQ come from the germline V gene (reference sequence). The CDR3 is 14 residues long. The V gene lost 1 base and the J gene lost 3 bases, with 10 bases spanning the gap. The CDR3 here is CASSLGLGVYEQYF. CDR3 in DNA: TGTGCCAGCAGCTTAGGACTAGGGGTCTACGAGCAGTACTTC.

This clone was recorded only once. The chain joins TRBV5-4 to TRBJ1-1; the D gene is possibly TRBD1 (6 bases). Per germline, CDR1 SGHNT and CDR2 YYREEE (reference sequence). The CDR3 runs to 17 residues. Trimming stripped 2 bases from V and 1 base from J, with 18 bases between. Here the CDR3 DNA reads TGTGCCAGCAGCTTACCGCCGGGACATTCAGAGAACACTGAAGCTTTCTTT. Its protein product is CASSLPPGHSENTEAFF.

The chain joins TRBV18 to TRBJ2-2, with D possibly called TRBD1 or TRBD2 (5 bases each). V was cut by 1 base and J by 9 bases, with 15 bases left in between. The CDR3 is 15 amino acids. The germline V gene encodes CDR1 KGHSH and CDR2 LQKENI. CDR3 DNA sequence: TGTGCCAGCTCACCACAAAGTCAACGGGGCCGGGAGCTGTTTTTT. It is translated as CASSPQSQRGRELFF.

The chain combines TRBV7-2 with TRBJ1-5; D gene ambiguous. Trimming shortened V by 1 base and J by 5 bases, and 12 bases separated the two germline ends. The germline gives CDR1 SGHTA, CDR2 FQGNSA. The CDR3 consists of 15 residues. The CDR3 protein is CASSLGVASYQPQHF. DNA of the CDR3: TGTGCCAGCAGCTTAGGCGTAGCGTCGTATCAGCCCCAGCATTTT. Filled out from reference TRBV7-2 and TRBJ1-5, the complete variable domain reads GAGVSQSPSNKVTEKGKDVELRCDPISGHTALYWYRQSLGQGLEFLIYFQGNSAPDKSGLPSDRFSAERTGGSVSTLTIQRTQQEDSAVYLCASSLGVASYQPQHFGDGTRLSIL.

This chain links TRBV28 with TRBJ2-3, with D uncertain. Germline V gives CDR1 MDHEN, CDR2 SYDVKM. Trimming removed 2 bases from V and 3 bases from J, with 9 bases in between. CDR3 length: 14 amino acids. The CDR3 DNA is TGTGCCAGCAGTTTACCTATGACGACAGATACGCAGTATTTT. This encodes CASSLPMTTDTQYF.

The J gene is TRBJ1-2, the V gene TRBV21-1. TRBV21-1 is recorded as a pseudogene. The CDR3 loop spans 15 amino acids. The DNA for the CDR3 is TGTGCCAGCAGCGAGGTCTGTGACGTTAACTATGGCTACACCTTC. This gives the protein CASSEVCDVNYGYTF.